This is a list of T cell receptor beta chains from one sample in a study of identical twins. TCRdb ran MiXCR on the 5' RACE reads and lists one entry per CDR3 protein. The data show 350,000 to 600,000 distinct CDR3 sequences, 14% seen once. The same data also went into a second study, on yellow fever vaccine responses in identical twins.

Sequenced input: CD4+ T cells sorted from blood. Receptor source: a woman younger than 30 in good health. Both conserved end residues are part of each CDR3. The order of the fields is D gene, J gene, V gene, clone size, CDR3 protein, CDR3 DNA. D genes are given only for firm matches. Part of the rows lack a size; the others show once, few, many or a class for expanded clones.

>NA|TRBJ2-7|TRBV21-1|few
CASSASLTAGAPYEQYF
TGTGCCAGCAGCGCTTCTTTGACAGCGGGAGCTCCCTACGAGCAGTACTTC
>TRBD2|TRBJ2-3|TRBV2|NA
CASSIRTSGVTDTQYF
TGTGCCAGCAGTATTAGGACTAGCGGAGTCACAGATACGCAGTATTTT
>TRBD2|TRBJ2-7|TRBV20-1|few
CSAAGTSGRGEQYF
TGCAGTGCAGCCGGGACTAGCGGGAGGGGCGAGCAGTACTTC
>NA|TRBJ2-6|TRBV7-9|many
CASHSGANVLTF
TGTGCCAGCCACTCTGGGGCCAACGTCCTGACTTTC
>NA|TRBJ2-7|TRBV10-2|NA
CASSDSIGGSEQYF
TGCGCCAGCAGTGACAGTATTGGGGGCTCCGAGCAGTACTTC
>NA|TRBJ2-3|TRBV7-8|NA
CASSLFPAGMPDTQYF
TGTGCCAGCAGCTTATTCCCGGCAGGGATGCCAGATACGCAGTATTTT
>NA|TRBJ1-4|TRBV11-2|few
CASSPYPGAGEKLFF
TGTGCCAGCAGCCCTTACCCCGGGGCCGGTGAAAAACTGTTTTTT
>NA|TRBJ2-7|TRBV20-1|NA
CSPGEQYF
TGCAGTCCAGGAGAGCAGTACTTC
>NA|TRBJ1-1|TRBV7-8|NA
CASSLELGARYTEAFF
TGTGCCAGCAGCTTAGAATTGGGCGCCCGGTACACTGAAGCTTTCTTT
>TRBD1|TRBJ2-5|TRBV12-3/TRBV12-4|many
CASGKRTGLVETQYF
TGTGCCAGCGGGAAGCGGACAGGGTTAGTAGAGACCCAGTACTTC
>NA|TRBJ2-3|TRBV7-2|NA
CASRLEATDTQYF
TGTGCCAGCAGGTTAGAAGCCACAGATACGCAGTATTTT
>TRBD2|TRBJ2-3|TRBV20-1|NA
CSASGLAGSDTDTQYF
TGCAGTGCTAGCGGGCTAGCGGGAAGTGACACAGATACGCAGTATTTT
>TRBD1|TRBJ2-3|TRBV29-1|few
CSVDNRGDTQYF
TGCAGCGTTGATAACAGGGGGGATACGCAGTATTTT
>TRBD2|TRBJ2-1|TRBV2|many
CASSSGTSGGNEQFF
TGTGCCAGCAGCTCCGGGACTAGCGGGGGCAATGAGCAGTTCTTC
>NA|TRBJ2-3|TRBV6-2/TRBV6-3|NA
CASTASTSSRRDTQYF
TGTGCCAGCACCGCCTCCACTAGTTCCCGCAGAGATACGCAGTATTTT
>NA|TRBJ1-2|TRBV20-1|NA
CSAGRPGANYGYTF
TGCAGTGCCGGCCGGCCGGGGGCCAACTATGGCTACACCTTC
>TRBD1|TRBJ1-4|TRBV11-1|NA
CASSPGQATNEKLFF
TGTGCCAGCAGCCCGGGACAGGCAACTAATGAAAAACTGTTTTTT
>NA|TRBJ2-1|TRBV11-2|NA
CASSFVSGPIPRGGEQFF
TGTGCCAGCAGCTTCGTATCCGGACCCATTCCCCGTGGGGGTGAGCAGTTCTTC
>TRBD2|TRBJ2-7|TRBV20-1|few
CSAPSPGLATYEQYF
TGCAGTGCTCCCTCCCCGGGACTAGCCACCTACGAGCAGTACTTC
>TRBD2|TRBJ2-3|TRBV6-1|NA
CASKPHPTSGVTDTQYF
TGTGCCAGCAAACCCCATCCGACTAGCGGGGTCACAGATACGCAGTATTTT
>NA|TRBJ2-1|TRBV7-7|few
CASSLVGGLNEQFF
TGTGCTAGCAGCTTAGTCGGGGGCCTCAATGAGCAGTTCTTC
>TRBD2|TRBJ2-7|TRBV28|few
CASKIIGLAGEGEQYF
TGTGCCAGCAAGATCATCGGACTAGCGGGAGAAGGCGAGCAGTACTTC
>NA|TRBJ2-3|TRBV20-1|many
CSARSVADTQYF
TGCAGTGCTAGATCCGTCGCTGATACGCAGTATTTT
>TRBD2|TRBJ2-7|TRBV28|few
CASNIPGLTYEQYF
TGTGCCAGCAATATCCCGGGACTAACCTACGAGCAGTACTTC
>TRBD2|TRBJ2-1|TRBV11-2|few
CASSLRLAGDLYNEQFF
TGTGCCAGCAGCTTAAGGCTAGCGGGGGATCTCTACAATGAGCAGTTCTTC
>NA|TRBJ2-5|TRBV28|NA
CASSGGMQGGQETQYF
TGTGCCAGCAGTGGAGGGATGCAGGGCGGACAAGAGACCCAGTACTTC
>TRBD1|TRBJ1-2|TRBV6-6|NA
CASSTTGGSGYTF
TGTGCCAGCAGTACAACAGGGGGCAGTGGCTACACCTTC
>NA|TRBJ1-1|TRBV7-9|NA
CASSPPGGGNTEAFF
TGTGCCAGCAGCCCCCCGGGGGGGGGAAACACTGAAGCTTTCTTT
>NA|TRBJ2-3|TRBV12-3/TRBV12-4|NA
CASSGTGGGGTDTQYF
TGTGCCAGCAGTGGGACAGGTGGGGGGGGCACAGATACGCAGTATTTT
>NA|TRBJ2-2|TRBV12-3/TRBV12-4|few
CASTPSGVGDTGELFF
TGTGCCAGCACCCCCTCCGGGGTGGGGGACACCGGGGAGCTGTTTTTT
>TRBD1|TRBJ1-3|TRBV12-3/TRBV12-4|few
CASSHRDRGYSGNTIYF
TGTGCCAGCAGCCACCGGGACAGGGGCTACTCTGGAAACACCATATATTTT
>TRBD2|TRBJ2-7|TRBV3-1|NA
CASSPMRGARDEQYF
TGTGCCAGCAGTCCGATGCGGGGGGCACGAGACGAGCAGTACTTC
>TRBD1|TRBJ1-2|TRBV12-3/TRBV12-4|few
CASRNGGQGLYGYTF
TGTGCCAGCAGGAATGGGGGACAGGGACTTTATGGCTACACCTTC
>NA|TRBJ2-7|TRBV6-2/TRBV6-3|NA
CASSYTFGTSYEQYF
TGTGCCAGCAGTTACACCTTCGGGACCTCCTACGAGCAGTACTTC
>NA|TRBJ2-1|TRBV6-1|NA
CASAPKATPYNEQFF
TGTGCCAGCGCCCCGAAGGCAACTCCTTACAATGAGCAGTTCTTC
>NA|TRBJ1-1|TRBV12-3/TRBV12-4|NA
CASRSDSIEAFF
TGTGCCAGCAGGTCGGATTCAATTGAAGCTTTCTTT
>NA|TRBJ2-1|TRBV27|NA
CASSLSNRGLGEQFF
TGTGCCAGCAGTTTAAGTAACCGCGGGCTCGGTGAGCAGTTCTTC
>NA|TRBJ2-7|TRBV3-1|NA
CASSQGLTGAYEQYF
TGTGCCAGCAGCCAAGGACTTACGGGGGCCTACGAGCAGTACTTC
>NA|TRBJ1-3|TRBV7-8|few
CASSLGQVHSLSGNTIYF
TGTGCCAGCAGCTTAGGACAGGTCCACTCCCTCTCTGGAAACACCATATATTTT
>TRBD1|TRBJ2-4|TRBV4-1|few
CASSQEWGQGWNIQYF
TGCGCCAGCAGCCAAGAATGGGGACAGGGTTGGAACATTCAGTACTTC
>NA|TRBJ2-5|TRBV5-1|many
CASSSSQETQYF
TGCGCCAGCAGCTCTTCGCAAGAGACCCAGTACTTC
>NA|TRBJ2-7|TRBV28|many
CASSTGSYEQYF
TGCGCCAGCAGTACCGGATCCTACGAGCAGTACTTC
>NA|TRBJ2-7|TRBV7-2|NA
CASSLIQPYEQYF
TGTGCCAGCAGCTTAATACAGCCCTACGAGCAGTACTTC
>NA|TRBJ2-5|TRBV7-9|NA
CASSSSDSASLQTQYF
TGTGCCAGCAGCTCATCGGACAGCGCATCTTTGCAGACCCAGTACTTC
>NA|TRBJ1-1|TRBV4-1|once
CASSRSGGRLDTEAFF
TGCGCCAGCAGCCGTTCAGGCGGTCGGTTGGACACTGAAGCTTTCTTT
>NA|TRBJ2-2|TRBV20-1|few
CSARESGKNTGELFF
TGCAGTGCAAGAGAGTCCGGGAAAAACACCGGGGAGCTGTTTTTT
>NA|TRBJ1-5|TRBV12-3/TRBV12-4|few
CASSLLPQGASNQPQHF
TGTGCCAGCAGTCTGTTGCCACAGGGAGCGAGCAATCAGCCCCAGCATTTT
>TRBD2|TRBJ2-1|TRBV27|few
CASSFVAGALNEQFF
TGTGCCAGCAGTTTTGTAGCGGGGGCCTTAAATGAGCAGTTCTTC
>NA|TRBJ2-5|TRBV5-5|NA
CASSLALLEETQYF
TGTGCCAGCAGCTTGGCACTCCTGGAAGAGACCCAGTACTTC
>NA|TRBJ1-6|TRBV5-4|few
CASSLDPRQAGYNSPLHF
TGTGCCAGCAGCTTGGATCCGCGACAAGCCGGCTATAATTCACCCCTCCACTTT
>NA|TRBJ1-5|TRBV18|NA
CASSPAGLPRQPQHF
TGTGCCAGCTCACCAGCAGGGCTGCCGCGTCAGCCCCAGCATTTT
>TRBD1|TRBJ2-7|TRBV7-2|NA
CASSLMTGGRYEQYF
TGTGCCAGCAGCTTAATGACAGGGGGCAGGTACGAGCAGTACTTC
>TRBD2|TRBJ2-3|TRBV7-2|few
CASSLTSGRWDTQYF
TGTGCCAGCAGCCTGACTAGCGGGAGATGGGATACGCAGTATTTT
>TRBD1|TRBJ2-7|TRBV20-1|NA
CSAKPWTGQYEQYF
TGCAGTGCTAAACCATGGACAGGGCAATACGAGCAGTACTTC